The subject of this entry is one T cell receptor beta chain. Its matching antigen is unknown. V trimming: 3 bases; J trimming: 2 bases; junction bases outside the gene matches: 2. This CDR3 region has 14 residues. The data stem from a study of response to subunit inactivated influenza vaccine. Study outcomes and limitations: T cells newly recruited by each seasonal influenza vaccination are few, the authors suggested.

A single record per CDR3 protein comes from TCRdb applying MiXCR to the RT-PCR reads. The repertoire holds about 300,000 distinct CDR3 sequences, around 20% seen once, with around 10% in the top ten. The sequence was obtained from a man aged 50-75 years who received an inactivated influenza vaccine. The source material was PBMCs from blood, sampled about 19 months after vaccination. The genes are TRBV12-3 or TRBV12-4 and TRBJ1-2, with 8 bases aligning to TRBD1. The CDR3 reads CASSFTGGNYGYTF. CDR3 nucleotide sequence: TGTGCCAGCAGTTTCACAGGGGGAAACTATGGCTACACCTTC.